Listed here is a single T cell receptor beta chain. TCRdb keeps only in-frame clones here, not all; method: immunoSEQ multiplex PCR. The table records approximately 220,000 clones, around 87% of them present only once. The entry originates in a study of blood T cell repertoires in COVID-19. At the level of the study: COVID-19 samples, acute and convalescent, were from the United States, Italy and Spain.

Germline lookup yields CDR1 SQVTM and CDR2 ANQGSEA. The CDR3 has 13 residues. Trimming took 3 bases from V and 7 from J; bases not matched to a gene: 6. This chain connects TRBV29-1 to TRBJ2-3; 8 bases agree with TRBD2. The receptor was isolated from a man aged 55-75 years with acute or convalescent COVID-19. The sample consisted of peripheral blood. CDR3 residues: CSVERGAENTQYF. CDR3 DNA sequence: TGCAGCGTTGAGCGGGGGGCAGAGAATACGCAGTATTTT.